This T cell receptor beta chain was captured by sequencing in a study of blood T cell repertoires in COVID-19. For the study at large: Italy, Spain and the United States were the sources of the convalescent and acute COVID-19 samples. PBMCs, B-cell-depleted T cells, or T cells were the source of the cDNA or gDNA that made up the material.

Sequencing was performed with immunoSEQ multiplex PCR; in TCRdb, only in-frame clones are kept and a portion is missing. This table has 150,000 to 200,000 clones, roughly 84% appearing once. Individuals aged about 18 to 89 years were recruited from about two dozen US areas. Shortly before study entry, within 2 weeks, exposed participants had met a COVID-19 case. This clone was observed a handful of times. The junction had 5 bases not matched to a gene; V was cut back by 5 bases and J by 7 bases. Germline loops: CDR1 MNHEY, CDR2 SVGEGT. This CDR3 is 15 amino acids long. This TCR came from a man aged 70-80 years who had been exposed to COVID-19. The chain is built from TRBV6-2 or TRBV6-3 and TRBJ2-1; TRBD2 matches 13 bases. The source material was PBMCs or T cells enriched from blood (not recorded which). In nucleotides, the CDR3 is TGTGCCAGCAGTGCGACTAGCGGGGGGAGAAATGAGCAGTTCTTC. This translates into CASSATSGGRNEQFF.